These 29 T cell receptor beta chains came from one sample sequenced in a study of blood T cell repertoires in COVID-19. Data came from immunoSEQ multiplex PCR; TCRdb stores just in-frame clones and leaves some out. The sample lists 300,000 or so clones, more than 70% occurring once. The material sequenced was peripheral blood. Every receptor here comes from a woman in her forties or fifties with acute or convalescent COVID-19.

The chain couples TRBV7-2 to TRBJ2-7; 8 bases are shared with TRBD2. Losses at the gene ends were 4 bases for V and 5 bases for J; bases not matched to a gene: 7. Germline V lookup: CDR1 SGHTA, CDR2 FQGNSA. The CDR3 contains 14 residues. CDR3 DNA sequence: TGTGCCAGCAGCTCGCCGGGACTAGACCACGAGCAGTACTTC. Translation gives CASSSPGLDHEQYF.

The V and J genes are TRBV5-1 and TRBJ2-1; 8 nucleotides match TRBD2. The CDR3 is 15 amino acids. CDR1 SGHRS and CDR2 YFSETQ come from the germline V gene. Trimming at V came to 3 bases and at J to 4 bases, leaving 6 bases not matched to a gene. CDR3 sequence reads: CASSSSLADYNEQFF. CDR3 DNA: TGCGCCAGCAGCTCATCACTAGCGGATTACAATGAGCAGTTCTTC.

The chain uses TRBV19 and TRBJ2-3; possible D gene TRBD2, 6 bases. The germline V gene encodes CDR1 LNHDA and CDR2 SQIVND (reference sequence). The CDR3 has 15 residues. V was cut by 0 bases and J by 1 base, with 8 bases left in between. The CDR3 reads CASSIDPSGTDTQYF. In DNA, the CDR3 is TGTGCCAGTAGTATAGATCCTAGCGGCACAGATACGCAGTATTTT. Supplemented by reference TRBV19 and TRBJ2-3, the full variable domain reads DGGITQSPKYLFRKEGQNVTLSCEQNLNHDAMYWYRQDPGQGLRLIYYSQIVNDFQKGDIAEGYSVSREKKESFPLTVTSAQKNPTAFYLCASSIDPSGTDTQYFGPGTRLTVL.

This clone was seen a handful of times. V is TRBV20-1 and J is TRBJ1-1; unclear D gene. The CDR3 is 12 amino acids. Trimming removed 3 bases from V and 1 base from J, with 6 bases in between. CDR1 is DFQATT, CDR2 SNEGSKA, per germline (reference sequence). CDR3 DNA: TGCAGTGCTAGTTCCTCGAACACTGAAGCTTTCTTT. Its translation is CSASSSNTEAFF.

This clone was picked up one time. The rearrangement joins TRBV3-1 (or the pseudogene TRBV3-2) to TRBJ1-2; the match to TRBD1 covers 8 bases. The germline gives CDR1 LGHDT, CDR2 YNNKEL (reference sequence). Losses at the gene ends were 0 bases for V and 7 bases for J; bases not matched to a gene: 7. This CDR3 region has 15 residues. CDR3 nucleotides: TGTGCCAGCAGCCAAGATTGGGCAGGGGGCGTTGGCTACACCTTC. The encoded protein is CASSQDWAGGVGYTF.

The genes are TRBV6-4 and TRBJ2-7; no clear D gene. CDR3 length: 14 residues. CDR1 and CDR2 (germline): MRHNA, SNTAGT. Trimming left V 6 bases short and J 3 bases short, with 15 bases between. The CDR3 DNA follows: TGTGCCAGCAGACCCTATCACGTCTTCTACGAGCAGTACTTC. This translates into CASRPYHVFYEQYF.

This chain uses TRBV28 with TRBJ2-1, with 10 positions matching TRBD2. There are 15 residues in the CDR3. V shed 6 bases, J shed 8 bases, and the junction held 10 bases outside the gene matches. Germline CDR1 and CDR2: MDHEN and SYDVKM. The DNA of the CDR3 is TGTGCCAGCAGACCCATAGCGGGAGGTAAGGATGAGCAGTTCTTC. The encoded protein is CASRPIAGGKDEQFF.

The rearrangement joins TRBV7-3 to TRBJ2-3, with 9 positions matching TRBD2. Losses at the gene ends were 5 bases for V and 1 base for J; bases not matched to a gene: 1. The CDR3 is 14 residues long. CDR1 and CDR2 (germline): SGHTA, FQGTGA. In nucleotides, the CDR3 is TGTGCCAGCAGCGCTAGCGGGGGCACAGATACGCAGTATTTT. Translating it yields CASSASGGTDTQYF.

V and J are TRBV7-6 and TRBJ1-5; TRBD1 is a possible D gene (6 bases). V was shortened by 5 bases and J by 6 bases, with 23 bases between the two germline ends. CDR3 length: 17 amino acids. Germline V gene lookup returns CDR1 SGHVS and CDR2 FNYEAQ. CDR3 bases: TGTGCCAGCAGCCGGGACAAGCTCATTATTAGGGGTCAGCCCCAGCATTTT. Amino acid sequence: CASSRDKLIIRGQPQHF.

The chain employs TRBV30 and TRBJ1-5; 9 bases fit TRBD1. V lost 2 bases to trimming and J lost 5 bases; unmatched junction nucleotides: 7. The V gene's germline CDR1 is GTSNPN and CDR2 SVGIG (reference sequence). CDR3 length: 15 residues. Here the CDR3 DNA reads TGTGCCTGGAGTCCAGACAGGGGGAAATATCAGCCCCAGCATTTT. It yields the protein CAWSPDRGKYQPQHF.

This sequence joins TRBV7-9 and TRBJ1-4; 12 positions match TRBD1. Germline values: CDR1 SEHNR, CDR2 FQNEAQ (reference sequence). The CDR3 loop spans 15 amino acids. After removal of 1 base from V and 10 bases from J, the junction contained 4 bases not matched to a gene. In nucleotides, the CDR3 is TGTGCCAGCAGCTTAGGAGGGACAGGGGGCGGAAAACTGTTTTTT. This encodes CASSLGGTGGGKLFF.

There are a few counts of this clone. This chain links TRBV28 with TRBJ1-1; TRBD1 might be the D (5 bases). The CDR3 has 13 residues. Trimming left V 8 bases short and J 1 base short, with 11 bases between. Germline assignment: CDR1 MDHEN and CDR2 SYDVKM. CDR3: CASVIGQNTEAFF. CDR3 nucleotide sequence: TGTGCCAGCGTTATTGGACAGAACACTGAAGCTTTCTTT.

J is TRBJ2-3 and V is TRBV7-9; 9 positions agree with TRBD2. Germline V gene sequence: CDR1 SEHNR, CDR2 FQNEAQ (reference sequence). The CDR3 runs 17 residues. V lost 7 bases, J lost 2 bases, and 13 bases stayed unmatched. DNA of the CDR3: TGTGCCAGCAAAGACGGGGCTAGCGGGGCACCCACAGATACGCAGTATTTT. Its protein product is CASKDGASGAPTDTQYF.

The rearrangement links TRBV30 to TRBJ1-5; 9 bases are shared with TRBD1. There are 16 residues in the CDR3. Germline lookup yields CDR1 GTSNPN and CDR2 SVGIG (reference sequence). V shed 0 bases, J shed 3 bases, and the junction held 6 bases outside the gene matches. The CDR3 nucleotides read TGTGCCTGGAGTGTACTTGGGACAGGGCACAATCAGCCCCAGCATTTT. Protein: CAWSVLGTGHNQPQHF.

The V and J genes are TRBV6-5 and TRBJ1-2; D might be TRBD1 (5 bases). The CDR3 covers 14 residues. Germline loops: CDR1 MNHEY, CDR2 SVGAGI. Between the trimmed V and J ends, which lost 6 bases and 7 bases, there was a span of 18 bases. CDR3 sequence (DNA): TGTGCCAGCAGCTCTTCCGGGGGTCATACTGGCTACACCTTC. Translated: CASSSSGGHTGYTF.

V is TRBV18 and J is TRBJ2-7, with 7 nucleotides matching TRBD1. The V gene's germline CDR1 is KGHSH and CDR2 LQKENI. The V segment lost 4 bases and the J segment 3 bases; nucleotides outside the gene matches: 3. CDR3 length: 13 amino acids. CDR3 amino acids: CASSHRDSYEQYF. CDR3 nucleotide sequence: TGTGCCAGCTCACACCGGGACAGCTACGAGCAGTACTTC.

J is TRBJ1-1 and V is TRBV2; D is ambiguous. With 0 bases removed from V and 10 bases from J, the gap between germline ends came to 9 bases. The germline V gene encodes CDR1 SNHLY and CDR2 FYNNEI. The CDR3 runs to 12 residues. Here the CDR3 reads CASSEALTAAFF. The CDR3 DNA reads as TGTGCCAGCAGTGAAGCGCTAACAGCAGCTTTCTTT. Complete variable domain (other parts from reference TRBV2 and TRBJ1-1): EPEVTQTPSHQVTQMGQEVILRCVPISNHLYFYWYRQILGQKVEFLVSFYNNEISEKSEIFDDQFSVERPDGSNFTLKIRSTKLEDSAMYFCASSEALTAAFFGQGTRLTVV.

CDR3 loop: CASSPDSPYGYTF. The CDR3 nucleotides read TGCGCCAGCAGCCCGGACAGTCCCTATGGCTACACCTTC. The chain joins TRBV5-1 to TRBJ1-2, with D possibly being TRBD1 (6 bases). CDR3 length equals 13 residues. Germline lookup yields CDR1 SGHRS and CDR2 YFSETQ. The ends were cut back, 4 bases at V and 4 bases at J, with 11 bases in the middle.

The chain employs TRBV5-4 and TRBJ2-3, with D tentatively TRBD2 (6 bases). V lost 2 bases and J lost 2, with 12 bases in between. The germline CDR1 and CDR2 sequences are SGHNT and YYREEE (reference sequence). This CDR3 comprises 15 residues. In nucleotides, the CDR3 is TGTGCCAGCAGCTTAACTAGCACTCCCACAGATACGCAGTATTTT. Translating it yields CASSLTSTPTDTQYF.

V is TRBV29-1 and J is TRBJ2-2; TRBD1 might be the D (5 bases). The ends were cut back, 2 bases at V and 4 bases at J, with 8 bases in the middle. The length of the CDR3 is 13 residues. The V gene's germline CDR1 is SQVTM and CDR2 ANQGSEA. The DNA of the CDR3 is TGCAGCGTTGAACTGGGGCTCACCGGGGAGCTGTTTTTT. It translates to CSVELGLTGELFF.

V and J are TRBV3-1 (or the pseudogene TRBV3-2) and TRBJ2-5; TRBD2 matches 16 bases. Per the germline V gene, CDR1 is LGHDT and CDR2 is YNNKEL (reference sequence). The CDR3 consists of 19 residues. Trimming took 0 bases from V and 4 from J; bases not matched to a gene: 8. The CDR3 spells CASSQDRGLAGGGRETQYF. In DNA, the CDR3 is TGTGCCAGCAGCCAAGATCGGGGACTAGCGGGAGGGGGGAGAGAGACCCAGTACTTC.

This chain uses TRBV5-4 with TRBJ1-6, with D unclear. Germline V gene lookup returns CDR1 SGHNT and CDR2 YYREEE (reference sequence). With 0 bases removed from V and 0 bases from J, the gap between germline ends came to 4 bases. The CDR3 sequence is 15 residues long. This chain's CDR3 is CASSLVSSYNSPLHF. DNA for the CDR3: TGTGCCAGCAGCTTGGTTAGCTCCTATAATTCACCCCTCCACTTT.

The chain links TRBV29-1 to TRBJ1-2; 8 nucleotides agree with TRBD1. The CDR3 covers 15 residues. Germline CDR1 and CDR2: SQVTM and ANQGSEA. V gave up 4 bases and J gave up 5 bases; unmatched junction bases: 12. This CDR3 is CSVGGAPDRVYGYTF. In DNA, the CDR3 is TGCAGCGTTGGGGGAGCCCCGGACAGGGTTTATGGCTACACCTTC.

The rearrangement joins TRBV28 to TRBJ2-5; D unresolved. The V gene lost 10 bases and the J gene lost 9 bases, with 12 bases spanning the gap. Germline CDR1 and CDR2: MDHEN and SYDVKM. The CDR3 runs to 10 residues. CDR3 bases: TGTGCCACCTCGACGGCGGCCCAGTACTTC. Encoded protein: CATSTAAQYF.

This chain uses TRBV27 with TRBJ1-4, with a tentative D call TRBD1 (6 bases). Germline V gene sequence: CDR1 MNHEY, CDR2 SMNVEV (reference sequence). There are 16 residues in the CDR3. The V end lost 6 bases, the J end lost 0 bases, and 14 bases lay between the germline ends. The DNA for the CDR3 is TGTGCCAGCAGCCTCGGACAGCGAACAACTAATGAAAAACTGTTTTTT. Translated: CASSLGQRTTNEKLFF. The complete variable domain, with remaining parts taken from reference TRBV27 and TRBJ1-4, reads EAQVTQNPRYLITVTGKKLTVTCSQNMNHEYMSWYRQDPGLGLRQIYYSMNVEVTDKGDVPEGYKVSRKEKRNFPLILESPSPNQTSLYFCASSLGQRTTNEKLFFGSGTQLSVL.

V and J are TRBV7-9 and TRBJ2-3, with TRBD1 as a possible D gene (6 bases). V dropped 5 bases and J dropped 4 bases, with 13 bases sitting between them. The CDR3 is 14 amino acids. In germline, CDR1 is SEHNR, CDR2 FQNEAQ (reference sequence). The DNA of the CDR3 is TGTGCCAGCAGCCAAGGGGGAGTATCAGATACGCAGTATTTT. Its translation: CASSQGGVSDTQYF.

The chain joins TRBV5-1 to TRBJ2-2; 10 bases are a match to TRBD1. This CDR3 is 16 amino acids long. CDR1 SGHRS and CDR2 YFSETQ come from the germline V gene. Trimming took 4 bases from V and 3 from J; bases not matched to a gene: 6. The CDR3 spells CASSPLGTGDTGELFF. The CDR3 bases are TGCGCCAGCAGCCCCCTTGGGACAGGGGACACCGGGGAGCTGTTTTTT.

V is TRBV9 and J is TRBJ2-7; TRBD2 matches 7 bases. Germline V gene data show CDR1 as SGDLS and CDR2 as YYNGEE. With 0 bases clipped from V and 5 bases from J, the junction kept 8 bases outside the gene matches. The CDR3 covers 15 residues. The CDR3 spells CASSVGVSGFNEQYF. The CDR3, as DNA: TGTGCCAGCAGCGTAGGGGTTAGCGGGTTCAACGAGCAGTACTTC. The variable domain in full, with the rest retrieved from reference TRBV9 and TRBJ2-7, is DSGVTQTPKHLITATGQRVTLRCSPRSGDLSVYWYQQSLDQGLQFLIQYYNGEERAKGNILERFSAQQFPDLHSELNLSSLELGDSALYFCASSVGVSGFNEQYFGPGTRLTVT.

The chain recombines TRBV5-1 with TRBJ1-1, with D maybe TRBD1 (6 bases). V was shortened by 4 bases and J by 1 base, with 17 bases between the two germline ends. The CDR3 is 16 amino acids. Per germline, CDR1 SGHRS and CDR2 YFSETQ. DNA of the CDR3: TGCGCCAGCAGCCAGAACACAGGGCCAACGAACACTGAAGCTTTCTTT. Its protein product is CASSQNTGPTNTEAFF.